The clone carrying this T cell receptor beta chain has a count of ten or more. By 5'RACE with 10-nucleotide random UMIs, the cDNA was made. Using its own MiXCR run on the 5' RACE reads, TCRdb lists one record per CDR3 protein. The table includes about 50,000 distinct CDR3 sequences, just under 6% detected once. The data were taken from a study of neurological immune-mediated disorders. This CDR3 has 15 amino acids. Per germline, CDR1 SGHVS and CDR2 FNYEAQ. V lost 2 bases, J lost 11 bases, and 13 bases stayed unmatched. The study built sorted libraries from some 930,000 CD4+ or CD8+ T cells. The receptor's source is a woman between 18 and 30 years old with multiple sclerosis. The rearrangement joins TRBV7-6 to TRBJ1-1; TRBD1 aligns across 8 bases. Sequencing input: CD4+ T cells from blood. The CDR3 region has the DNA TGTGCCAGCAGCTTAAATTCAGGGGGCAGTGGAGGGGCTTTCTTT. This encodes CASSLNSGGSGGAFF.